The rows below give T cell receptor beta chains drawn from one sample of a study of blood T cell repertoires in COVID-19. TCRdb's copy holds only in-frame clones and misses some; the assay was immunoSEQ multiplex PCR. The sample contains more than 75,000 clones, roughly 88% of which appear only once. Input material: peripheral blood. These receptors were taken from a woman in her 70s with acute or convalescent COVID-19. Each CDR3 is given with its conserved first and last residue. Fields, in order: V gene, J gene, D gene, CDR3 DNA, CDR3 protein. D genes are given only for firm matches.

v_call: TRBV18; j_call: TRBJ2-5; d_call: NA; cdr3_nt: TGTGCCAGCTCACCACCGTCCTACAGGGAGACCCAGTACTTC; cdr3_aa: CASSPPSYRETQYF
v_call: TRBV3-1/TRBV3-2; j_call: TRBJ2-7; d_call: NA; cdr3_nt: TGTGCCAGCAGCCAAGCCCCCGTATACGAGCAGTACTTC; cdr3_aa: CASSQAPVYEQYF
v_call: TRBV27; j_call: TRBJ2-7; d_call: TRBD2; cdr3_nt: TGTGCCAGCAGTTTGATCGGACTAGCGAGCTACCCCACCTACGAGCAGTACTTC; cdr3_aa: CASSLIGLASYPTYEQYF
v_call: TRBV3-1/TRBV3-2; j_call: TRBJ1-1; d_call: NA; cdr3_nt: TGTGCCAGCAGCCACGATAGGGGTGCTGAAGCTTTCTTT; cdr3_aa: CASSHDRGAEAFF
v_call: TRBV10-2; j_call: TRBJ2-5; d_call: TRBD1; cdr3_nt: TGCGCCAGCAGTGGGCCCCGACAGGGGAAAAGGGAGACCCAGTACTTC; cdr3_aa: CASSGPRQGKRETQYF
v_call: TRBV5-1; j_call: TRBJ2-7; d_call: NA; cdr3_nt: TGCGCCAGCAGCTCCGGGACAACTCTGTACGAGCAGTACTTC; cdr3_aa: CASSSGTTLYEQYF
v_call: TRBV4-1; j_call: TRBJ2-5; d_call: NA; cdr3_nt: TGCGCCAGCAGCCAAGATTTGGCAGGGGGGAGGGAGACCCAGTACTTC; cdr3_aa: CASSQDLAGGRETQYF
v_call: TRBV12-3/TRBV12-4; j_call: TRBJ2-3; d_call: NA; cdr3_nt: TGTGCCAGCACCGGACAGAGCACAGATACGCAGTATTTT; cdr3_aa: CASTGQSTDTQYF
v_call: TRBV5-4; j_call: TRBJ1-2; d_call: NA; cdr3_nt: TGTGCCAGCAGCTTGGAACAGCTTAACTATGGCTACACCTTC; cdr3_aa: CASSLEQLNYGYTF
v_call: TRBV9; j_call: TRBJ1-2; d_call: NA; cdr3_nt: TGTGCCAGCAGCGGAAACAGTGGCGGCTACACCTTC; cdr3_aa: CASSGNSGGYTF